Shown below are 10 T cell receptor beta chains from a single sample sequenced in a study of T cell changes during pregnancy in multiple sclerosis. Here immunoSEQ multiplex PCR was the method, and the copy in TCRdb shows in-frame clones only, minus some. The repertoire holds under 45,000 clones, with 90% to 95% as singletons. The source was CD4+ T cells from peripheral blood mononuclear cells, collected after pregnancy. These receptors were collected from a female donor with multiple sclerosis, enrolled in a pregnancy study.

V is TRBV4-2 and J is TRBJ1-3; D remains unclear. Trimming removed 1 base from V and 2 bases from J, with 9 bases in between. The CDR3 consists of 15 residues. The V gene's germline CDR1 is LGHNA and CDR2 YNFKEQ. For the CDR3, the DNA is TGTGCCAGCAGCCAAGGATTAACAGCTGGAAACACCATATATTTT. Translating gives CASSQGLTAGNTIYF.

The CDR3 DNA reads TGTGCCAGCAGCGTAGACTCAGGGGGAACTCAGCCCCAGCATTTT. Protein product: CASSVDSGGTQPQHF. V is TRBV9 and J is TRBJ1-5; 7 nucleotides line up with TRBD1. Germline-derived CDR1 and CDR2 are SGDLS and YYNGEE. The CDR3 has 15 amino acids. V lost 0 bases and J lost 6; bases outside the gene matches: 6. Using reference TRBV9 and TRBJ1-5 for the parts outside the CDR3, the full variable domain is DSGVTQTPKHLITATGQRVTLRCSPRSGDLSVYWYQQSLDQGLQFLIQYYNGEERAKGNILERFSAQQFPDLHSELNLSSLELGDSALYFCASSVDSGGTQPQHFGDGTRLSIL.

The rearrangement joins TRBV9 to TRBJ2-2, with TRBD2 as a possible D gene (5 bases). The germline V gene has CDR1 SGDLS and CDR2 YYNGEE. CDR3 length equals 15 residues. V was shortened by 4 bases and J by 3 bases, with 13 bases between the two germline ends. CDR3 DNA: TGTGCCAGCAGCCCTTCTCGGGGATACACCGGGGAGCTGTTTTTT. This codes for CASSPSRGYTGELFF. Supplemented by reference TRBV9 and TRBJ2-2, the full variable domain reads DSGVTQTPKHLITATGQRVTLRCSPRSGDLSVYWYQQSLDQGLQFLIQYYNGEERAKGNILERFSAQQFPDLHSELNLSSLELGDSALYFCASSPSRGYTGELFFGEGSRLTVL.

The genes are TRBV7-8 and TRBJ1-5, with D possibly being TRBD1 (5 bases). The CDR3 covers 17 residues. Trimming took off 5 bases at V and 1 base at J, with 18 bases between the two ends. Germline V CDR1 and CDR2: SGHVS, FQNEAQ. The CDR3 loop reads CASSTSSGPASNQPQHF. The DNA of the CDR3 is TGTGCCAGCAGCACCTCTTCAGGGCCCGCCAGCAATCAGCCCCAGCATTTT.

The chain combines TRBV5-1 with TRBJ1-1; D remains unclear. Trimming left V 1 base short and J 0 bases short, with 13 bases between. Germline V gene data show CDR1 as SGHRS and CDR2 as YFSETQ. The CDR3 runs 16 residues. The CDR3: CASSLSQAYLNTEAFF. The CDR3 DNA is TGCGCCAGCAGCTTGAGTCAGGCCTACCTGAACACTGAAGCTTTCTTT.

DNA of the CDR3: TGCGCCAGCAGGCGGAAGGGCAATCAGCCCCAGCATTTT. This gives the protein CASRRKGNQPQHF. The chain joins TRBV10-1 to TRBJ1-5; D not certain. V was trimmed by 6 bases and J by 2 bases, leaving 8 bases between them. This CDR3 spans 13 amino acids. From germline, CDR1 is WNHNN and CDR2 SYGVQD (reference sequence).

The rearrangement links TRBV19 to TRBJ1-1, with TRBD1 identical over 9 bases. Germline V gives CDR1 LNHDA, CDR2 SQIVND (reference sequence). The CDR3 extends over 14 amino acids. V lost 8 bases, J lost 3 bases, and 7 bases stayed unmatched. The chain's CDR3 is CASFKQGADTEAFF. In DNA form, the CDR3 reads TGTGCCAGTTTTAAACAGGGGGCGGACACTGAAGCTTTCTTT.

This clone has a handful of counts. The sample holds other DNA sequences that translate to the same CDR3. This chain connects TRBV2 to TRBJ1-2; no clear D. V dropped 2 bases and J dropped 4 bases, with 5 bases sitting between them. The CDR3 runs to 12 residues. Germline V gives CDR1 SNHLY, CDR2 FYNNEI. CDR3 residues: CASSERGYGYTF. The CDR3 DNA sequence: TGTGCCAGCAGTGAACGGGGCTATGGCTACACCTTC.

This clone showed up just once. CDR3 nucleotides: TGTGCCAGTAGGAAGGGACAGGGTGGTTTTGGAAACACCATATATTTT. It encodes CASRKGQGGFGNTIYF. The chain carries TRBV19 and TRBJ1-3, with TRBD1 matching over 9 bases. Germline V CDR1 and CDR2: LNHDA, SQIVND (reference sequence). There are 16 residues in the CDR3. J was trimmed by 3 bases and V by 6 bases; bases with no gene match: 9.

The chain has TRBV5-8 and TRBJ1-5, with 8 bases identical to TRBD1. V was pared by 0 bases and J by 3 bases, with 5 bases of the junction left unmatched. Germline V gene lookup returns CDR1 SGHTS and CDR2 YDEGEE. CDR3 length: 16 residues. CDR3 sequence: CASSLGRTGYNQPQHF. CDR3 sequence (DNA): TGTGCCAGCAGCTTGGGCCGGACAGGGTACAATCAGCCCCAGCATTTT.